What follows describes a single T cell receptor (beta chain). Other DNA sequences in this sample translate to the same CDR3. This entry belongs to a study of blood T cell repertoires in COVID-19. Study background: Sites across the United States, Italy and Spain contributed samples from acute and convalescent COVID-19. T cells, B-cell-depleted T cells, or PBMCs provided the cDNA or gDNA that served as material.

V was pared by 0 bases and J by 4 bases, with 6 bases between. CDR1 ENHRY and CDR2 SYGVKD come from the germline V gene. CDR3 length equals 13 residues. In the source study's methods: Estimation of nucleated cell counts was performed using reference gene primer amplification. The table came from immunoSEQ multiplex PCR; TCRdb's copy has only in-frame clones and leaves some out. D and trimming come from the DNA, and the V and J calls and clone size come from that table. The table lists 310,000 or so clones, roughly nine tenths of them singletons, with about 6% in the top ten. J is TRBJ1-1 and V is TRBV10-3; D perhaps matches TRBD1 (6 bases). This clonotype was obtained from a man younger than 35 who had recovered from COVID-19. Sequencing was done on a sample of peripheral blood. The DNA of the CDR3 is TGTGCCATCAGTGAGTCAGGGGGCACTGAAGCTTTCTTT. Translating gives CAISESGGTEAFF.